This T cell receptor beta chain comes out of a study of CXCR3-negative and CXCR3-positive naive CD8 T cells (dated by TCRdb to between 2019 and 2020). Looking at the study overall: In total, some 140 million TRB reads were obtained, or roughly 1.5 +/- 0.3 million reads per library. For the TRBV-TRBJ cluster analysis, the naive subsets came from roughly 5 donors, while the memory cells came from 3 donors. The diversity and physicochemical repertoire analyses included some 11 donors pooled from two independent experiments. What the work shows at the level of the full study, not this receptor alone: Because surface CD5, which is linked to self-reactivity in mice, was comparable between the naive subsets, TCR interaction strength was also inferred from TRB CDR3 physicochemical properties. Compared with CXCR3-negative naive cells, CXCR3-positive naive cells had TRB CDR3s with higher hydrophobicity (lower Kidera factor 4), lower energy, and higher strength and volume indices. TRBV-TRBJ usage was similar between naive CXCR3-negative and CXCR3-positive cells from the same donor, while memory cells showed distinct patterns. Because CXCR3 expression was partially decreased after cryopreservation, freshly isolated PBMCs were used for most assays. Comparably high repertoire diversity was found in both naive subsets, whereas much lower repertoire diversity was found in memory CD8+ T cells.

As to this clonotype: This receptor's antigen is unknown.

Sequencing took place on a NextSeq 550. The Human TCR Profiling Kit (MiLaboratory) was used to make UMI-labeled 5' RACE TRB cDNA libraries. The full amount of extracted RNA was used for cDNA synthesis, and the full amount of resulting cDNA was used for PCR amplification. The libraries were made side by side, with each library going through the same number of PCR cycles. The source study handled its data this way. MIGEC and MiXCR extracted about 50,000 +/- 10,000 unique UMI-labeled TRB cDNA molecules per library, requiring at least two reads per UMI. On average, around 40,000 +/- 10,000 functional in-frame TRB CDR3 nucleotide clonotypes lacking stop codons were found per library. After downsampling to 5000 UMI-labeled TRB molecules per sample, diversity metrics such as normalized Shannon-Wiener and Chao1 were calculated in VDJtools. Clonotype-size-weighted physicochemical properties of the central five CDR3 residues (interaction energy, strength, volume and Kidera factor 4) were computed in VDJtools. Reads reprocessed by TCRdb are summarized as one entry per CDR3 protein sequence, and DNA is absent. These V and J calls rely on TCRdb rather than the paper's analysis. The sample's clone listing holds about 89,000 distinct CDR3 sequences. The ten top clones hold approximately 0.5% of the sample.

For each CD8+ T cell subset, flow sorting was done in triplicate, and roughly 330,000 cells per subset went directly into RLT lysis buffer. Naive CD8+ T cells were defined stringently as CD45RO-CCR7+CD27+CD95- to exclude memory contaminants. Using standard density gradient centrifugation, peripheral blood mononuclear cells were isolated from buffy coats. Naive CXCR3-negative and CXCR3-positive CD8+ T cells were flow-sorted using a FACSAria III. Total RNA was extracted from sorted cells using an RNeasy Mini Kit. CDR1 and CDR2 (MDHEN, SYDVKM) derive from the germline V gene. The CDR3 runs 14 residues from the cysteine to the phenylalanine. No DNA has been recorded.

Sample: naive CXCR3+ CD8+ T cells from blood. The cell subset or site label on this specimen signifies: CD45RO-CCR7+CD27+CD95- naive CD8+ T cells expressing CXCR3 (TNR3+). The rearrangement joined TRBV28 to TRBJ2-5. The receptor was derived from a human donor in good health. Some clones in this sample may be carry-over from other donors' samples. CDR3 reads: CASSFGRYQETQYF.